A single sample is the source of the 22 T cell receptor beta chains below, sequenced in a study of T-cell memory formation after mild COVID-19. One entry per CDR3 protein results from TCRdb running MiXCR on the 5' RACE reads. The sample records around 530,000 distinct CDR3 sequences, about 22% being singletons. Source material: PBMCs or a T cell subset sorted from them (not recorded which). The receptors stem from an adult woman who had mild COVID-19 (a few samples of this study predate the infection). Cell type and time point are not known.

Only a few counts were recorded for this clonotype. The genes are TRBV6-5 and TRBJ2-1, with D perhaps matching TRBD2 (6 bases). CDR3 size: 15 residues. Looked up from germline, CDR1 is MNHEY and CDR2 is SVGAGI. V lost 3 bases to trimming and J lost 6 bases, with 15 bases between them. CDR3 coding DNA: TGTGCCAGCAGTTATTGGGTAGCGGTTGCCAATGAGCAGTTCTTC. This translates into CASSYWVAVANEQFF.

V and J are TRBV7-2 and TRBJ2-7, with 8 bases fitting TRBD2. CDR1 and CDR2 from the germline V gene are SGHTA and FQGNSA. V shed 6 bases and J 1 base; nucleotides not matched to a gene: 8. The CDR3 has 15 residues. The CDR3 here is CASRPDSGVSYEQYF. The CDR3 nucleotides are TGTGCCAGCAGGCCCGATAGCGGGGTATCCTACGAGCAGTACTTC.

In this sample, this clonotype turned up many times. V usage is TRBV5-1 and J usage is TRBJ2-5; D possibly matches TRBD1 or TRBD2 (5 bases each). The V and J ends lost 4 bases and 1 base respectively, with 5 bases between them. The CDR3 extends over 12 amino acids. Germline assignment: CDR1 SGHRS and CDR2 YFSETQ. The CDR3 loop reads CASSGTQETQYF. CDR3 bases: TGCGCCAGCAGCGGGACCCAAGAGACCCAGTACTTC.

This clonotype was counted between two and nine times. The chain employs TRBV20-1 and TRBJ2-7; no definite D call. The V end lost 5 bases, the J end lost 5 bases, and 10 bases lay between the germline ends. Germline V gives CDR1 DFQATT, CDR2 SNEGSKA (reference sequence). CDR3 length: 11 residues. CDR3 amino acids: CSAVTLHEQYF. In DNA, the CDR3 is TGCAGTGCTGTTACGCTTCACGAGCAGTACTTC.

V usage is TRBV5-1 and J usage is TRBJ2-3, with 7 bases that match TRBD2. Germline V gene lookup returns CDR1 SGHRS and CDR2 YFSETQ. Germline trimming cut 5 bases from V and 0 bases from J; bases unmatched to any gene: 6. This CDR3 contains 15 residues. Here the CDR3 DNA reads TGCGCCAGCAGGTTAACGGGACTAAGCACAGATACGCAGTATTTT. This encodes CASRLTGLSTDTQYF. Looking up the rest from reference TRBV5-1 and TRBJ2-3 gives the full variable domain: KAGVTQTPRYLIKTRGQQVTLSCSPISGHRSVSWYQQTPGQGLQFLFEYFSETQRNKGNFPGRFSGRQFSNSRSEMNVSTLELGDSALYLCASRLTGLSTDTQYFGPGTRLTVL.

The chain combines TRBV15 with TRBJ1-5, with D tentatively TRBD1 (5 bases). The germline V gene has CDR1 LNHNV and CDR2 YYDKDF (reference sequence). The CDR3 spans 15 residues. V was pared by 0 bases and J by 6 bases, with 12 bases between. CDR3 nucleotide sequence: TGTGCCACCAGCAGAGATTGGACACCGAGTCAGCCCCAGCATTTT. It is translated as CATSRDWTPSQPQHF.

This clonotype was found a few times. The V call is TRBV29-1, the J call TRBJ2-1, with D maybe TRBD2 (7 bases). Germline V lookup: CDR1 SQVTM, CDR2 ANQGSEA. The V end lost 5 bases, the J end lost 4 bases, and 18 bases lay between the germline ends. This CDR3 has 15 amino acids. The CDR3: CSVPPGGGLYNEQFF. CDR3 in DNA: TGCAGCGTTCCTCCTGGGGGGGGCCTTTACAATGAGCAGTTCTTC.

Ten or more counts support this clonotype. The chain couples TRBV19 to TRBJ1-5; no reliable D call. CDR1 is LNHDA, CDR2 SQIVND, per germline (reference sequence). V was clipped by 4 bases and J by 0 bases, with 13 bases between them. This CDR3 contains 16 residues. The CDR3 loop is CASSTLWGASNQPQHF. The CDR3 DNA reads as TGTGCCAGTAGTACCCTCTGGGGAGCTAGCAATCAGCCCCAGCATTTT.

The V gene is TRBV20-1, the J gene TRBJ2-7; 7 bases line up with TRBD2. Germline loops: CDR1 DFQATT, CDR2 SNEGSKA (reference sequence). The CDR3 has 15 amino acids. V was pared by 6 bases and J by 2 bases, with 13 bases of the junction left unmatched. The CDR3 sequence is CSAEGRSGAAYEQYF. CDR3 nucleotide sequence: TGCAGTGCGGAAGGCAGAAGCGGGGCAGCCTACGAGCAGTACTTC.

The genes are TRBV7-8 and TRBJ2-7; 10 bases align to TRBD1. Germline V gives CDR1 SGHVS, CDR2 FQNEAQ. The CDR3 length is 16 residues. V lost 2 bases to trimming and J lost 2 bases; unmatched junction nucleotides: 6. CDR3: CASSLIPGQGAYEQYF. For the CDR3, the DNA is TGTGCCAGCAGCTTAATTCCCGGACAGGGGGCCTACGAGCAGTACTTC.

This clonotype was observed a few times. CDR3 DNA sequence: TGTGCCAGCAGTTTAGAAGTTTTAGGCTACACCTTC. Protein: CASSLEVLGYTF. The J gene is TRBJ1-2, the V gene TRBV12-3 or TRBV12-4, with no clear D. V gave up 1 base and J gave up 8 bases, with 8 bases separating them. The CDR3 length is 12 residues.

The sample holds a few counts of this clonotype. The chain links TRBV7-9 to TRBJ2-7, with 7 bases identical to TRBD2. Germline V gene data show CDR1 as SEHNR and CDR2 as FQNEAQ (reference sequence). The CDR3 spans 14 residues. With 8 bases clipped from V and 4 bases from J, the junction kept 11 bases outside the gene matches. The CDR3 DNA is TGTGCCAGCGTTAGCCGGGAGGACGCTTACGAGCAGTACTTC. It specifies CASVSREDAYEQYF.

Only a few counts were recorded for this clonotype. The chain couples TRBV7-9 to TRBJ1-1, with D tentatively TRBD1 (5 bases). With 5 bases removed from V and 3 bases from J, the gap between germline ends came to 13 bases. The CDR3 contains 14 residues. In germline, CDR1 is SEHNR, CDR2 FQNEAQ (reference sequence). The CDR3 region has the DNA TGTGCCAGCAGCCCGGGGGGAAAGCACACTGAAGCTTTCTTT. It yields the protein CASSPGGKHTEAFF.

The chain couples TRBV9 to TRBJ2-7, with D possibly matching TRBD2 (5 bases). V lost 4 bases and J lost 6, with 17 bases in between. The CDR3 loop spans 14 amino acids. The germline V gene encodes CDR1 SGDLS and CDR2 YYNGEE. The CDR3 DNA is TGTGCCAGCAGCCCTCAGTCGAGGGCTAGCGAGCAGTACTTC. Encoded protein: CASSPQSRASEQYF.

This clonotype came up a few times. The V gene is TRBV9, the J gene TRBJ2-3, with D hard to call. Germline CDR1 SGDLS, CDR2 YYNGEE. This CDR3 spans 15 amino acids. With 0 bases removed from V and 1 base from J, the gap between germline ends came to 9 bases. CDR3 DNA sequence: TGTGCCAGCAGCGTAGTGAGCAGCGGCACAGATACGCAGTATTTT. This codes for CASSVVSSGTDTQYF.

The J gene is TRBJ1-1, the V gene TRBV5-1, with D possibly matching TRBD1 (5 bases). The CDR3 has 16 residues. V was cut by 4 bases and J by 4 bases, with 20 bases left in between. Germline V lookup: CDR1 SGHRS, CDR2 YFSETQ. The CDR3 region has the DNA TGCGCCAGCAGCCCGCCCGGTAGACAGAGAGTCACTGAAGCTTTCTTT. It codes for CASSPPGRQRVTEAFF.

This clonotype showed up just a few times. This chain uses TRBV18 with TRBJ1-5; no clear D gene. The CDR3 is 13 residues long. Germline CDR1 reads KGHSH; CDR2 reads LQKENI. V was shortened by 2 bases and J by 7 bases, with 9 bases between the two germline ends. The CDR3: CASSPGVAQPQHF. CDR3 DNA: TGTGCCAGCTCACCAGGGGTGGCCCAGCCCCAGCATTTT.

Details on this clonotype: The junction shows a germline mismatch at one end, possibly a read error. The chain couples TRBV6-2 or TRBV6-3 to TRBJ1-2; D remains ambiguous. CDR1 is MNHEY, CDR2 SVGEGT, per germline. The CDR3 runs 13 residues. This CDR3 is CASLGRTDYGYTF. The DNA of the CDR3 is TGTGCCAGCCTTGGGAGAACAGACTACGGCTACACCTTC.

This chain uses TRBV29-1 with TRBJ2-1, with 13 bases matching TRBD2. The junction had 6 bases not matched to a gene; V was cut back by 6 bases and J by 7 bases. This CDR3 comprises 14 residues. Germline V gene sequence: CDR1 SQVTM, CDR2 ANQGSEA. The CDR3 sequence is CSVLGLAGTNEQFF. The DNA of the CDR3 is TGCAGCGTGCTGGGACTAGCGGGAACAAATGAGCAGTTCTTC.

In this sample, this clonotype turned up a few times. The chain carries TRBV11-3 and TRBJ2-1, with D possibly being TRBD1 (6 bases). The CDR3 consists of 19 residues. The V end lost 1 base, the J end lost 4 bases, and 23 bases lay between the germline ends. From germline, CDR1 is SGHNT and CDR2 YENEEA. The CDR3 nucleotides are TGTGCCAGCAGCTTAGTAGGGGTCTGGGGGCAAGCGGATTACAATGAGCAGTTCTTC. Encoded protein: CASSLVGVWGQADYNEQFF.

In this sample, this clonotype turned up a few times. The rearrangement links TRBV6-2 or TRBV6-3 to TRBJ2-5; D is undetermined. Germline assignment: CDR1 MNHEY and CDR2 SVGEGT. Trimming removed 6 bases at V and 5 bases at J, with 10 bases between. CDR3 length: 12 amino acids. The DNA for the CDR3 is TGTGCCAGCAGCCCCGAGAGTGAGACCCAGTACTTC. It codes for CASSPESETQYF.

This clonotype was detected a few times. V and J are TRBV4-3 and TRBJ2-7, with a tentative D call TRBD2 (6 bases). CDR3 size: 15 residues. The ends were cut back, 6 bases at V and 2 bases at J, with 17 bases in the middle. Germline V lookup: CDR1 LGHNA, CDR2 YSLEER. The CDR3 DNA sequence: TGCGCCAGCAGACCCCCCCGCGGGAACCCCTACGAGCAGTACTTC. Its protein product is CASRPPRGNPYEQYF.